The rows below give T cell receptor beta chains drawn from one sample of a study of blood T cell repertoires in COVID-19. The protocol was immunoSEQ multiplex PCR, while the TCRdb copy is restricted to in-frame clones and leaves out a portion. This table has 300,000 to 450,000 clones, around 84% appearing once. The sequenced sample consisted of peripheral blood. These receptors were obtained from a human donor with acute or convalescent COVID-19. The donor label of this sample is uncertain. The conserved cysteine and the conserved F or W are not part of the CDR3 here. Fields, in order: CDR3 protein, CDR3 length, V gene, J gene.

CDR3aa: ASSRLSENIQY
len: 11
v_gene: TRBV27
j_gene: TRBJ2-4

CDR3aa: ASSQAQVSNGELF
len: 13
v_gene: TRBV3-1/TRBV3-2
j_gene: TRBJ2-2

CDR3aa: ASSIQTGVKYGYT
len: 13
v_gene: TRBV19
j_gene: TRBJ1-2

CDR3aa: ASSPTGSGGFNEQF
len: 14
v_gene: TRBV19
j_gene: TRBJ2-1

CDR3aa: ASAGERDYEQY
len: 11
v_gene: TRBV4-2
j_gene: TRBJ2-7

CDR3aa: ASSLRDRDNEQF
len: 12
v_gene: TRBV18
j_gene: TRBJ2-1

CDR3aa: ASSFWGGGGISPYEQY
len: 16
v_gene: TRBV5-6
j_gene: TRBJ2-7

CDR3aa: ASSGDYGYT
len: 9
v_gene: TRBV2
j_gene: TRBJ1-2

CDR3aa: ASSLVAGGLTEAF
len: 13
v_gene: TRBV5-1
j_gene: TRBJ1-1

CDR3aa: ASSRDDRVSFYEQY
len: 14
v_gene: TRBV4-2
j_gene: TRBJ2-7

CDR3aa: ASSTGWSTDTQY
len: 12
v_gene: TRBV19
j_gene: TRBJ2-3

CDR3aa: ASSAQLAGAWNEQF
len: 14
v_gene: TRBV6-1
j_gene: TRBJ2-1

CDR3aa: ASSWDWSYNEQF
len: 12
v_gene: TRBV7-9
j_gene: TRBJ2-1

CDR3aa: AWSVAGEQF
len: 9
v_gene: TRBV30
j_gene: TRBJ2-1

CDR3aa: ASSKDRPSGNTIY
len: 13
v_gene: TRBV3-1/TRBV3-2
j_gene: TRBJ1-3

CDR3aa: ASSRSPPGSQPQH
len: 13
v_gene: TRBV6-5
j_gene: TRBJ1-5

CDR3aa: ATSRDLYGDTQY
len: 12
v_gene: TRBV15
j_gene: TRBJ2-3

CDR3aa: ASSQLAGVSGTDTQY
len: 15
v_gene: TRBV5-6
j_gene: TRBJ2-3

CDR3aa: SDRTPISYT
len: 9
v_gene: TRBV29-1
j_gene: TRBJ1-2

CDR3aa: ASRTGHRDGNTIY
len: 13
v_gene: TRBV5-1
j_gene: TRBJ1-3

CDR3aa: AWSFRDTRSPLH
len: 12
v_gene: TRBV30
j_gene: TRBJ1-6

CDR3aa: ASRPRGTTYEQY
len: 12
v_gene: TRBV5-6
j_gene: TRBJ2-7

CDR3aa: ASSYDTVISPLH
len: 12
v_gene: TRBV6-6
j_gene: TRBJ1-6

CDR3aa: ASSLVIAKDEQF
len: 12
v_gene: TRBV7-2
j_gene: TRBJ2-1

CDR3aa: ASSPDGVGQPQH
len: 12
v_gene: TRBV18
j_gene: TRBJ1-5

CDR3aa: ASSEEGQGATEAF
len: 13
v_gene: TRBV2
j_gene: TRBJ1-1

CDR3aa: ASSPQVLTEAF
len: 11
v_gene: TRBV28
j_gene: TRBJ1-1

CDR3aa: ASSEARTGPPGAF
len: 13
v_gene: TRBV6-1
j_gene: TRBJ1-1

CDR3aa: ASSLVVFGGKF
len: 11
v_gene: TRBV7-2
j_gene: TRBJ2-1

CDR3aa: ASSWGRANSGNTIY
len: 14
v_gene: TRBV5-4
j_gene: TRBJ1-3

CDR3aa: ASSRLGAMNTEAF
len: 13
v_gene: TRBV7-8
j_gene: TRBJ1-1

CDR3aa: ASSLAGRALGYQETQY
len: 16
v_gene: TRBV11-2
j_gene: TRBJ2-5

CDR3aa: ASSLGQANYNEQF
len: 13
v_gene: TRBV5-1
j_gene: TRBJ2-1

CDR3aa: ASSLNRDRANTEAF
len: 14
v_gene: TRBV7-8
j_gene: TRBJ1-1

CDR3aa: ASSVGAGVSGEQF
len: 13
v_gene: TRBV9
j_gene: TRBJ2-1

CDR3aa: ASSLGLADYEQY
len: 12
v_gene: TRBV5-6
j_gene: TRBJ2-7

CDR3aa: AWSRGTGLF
len: 9
v_gene: TRBV30
j_gene: TRBJ2-2

CDR3aa: ASSPGGRVPEAF
len: 12
v_gene: TRBV5-6
j_gene: TRBJ1-1

CDR3aa: ASSFSRNTVEAF
len: 12
v_gene: TRBV11-2
j_gene: TRBJ1-1

CDR3aa: ASSLSDQGSSPLH
len: 13
v_gene: TRBV27
j_gene: TRBJ1-6

CDR3aa: ASSQMAPGAGGPGANVLT
len: 18
v_gene: TRBV3-1/TRBV3-2
j_gene: TRBJ2-6

CDR3aa: ASTPLGWGRGELF
len: 13
v_gene: TRBV27
j_gene: TRBJ2-2

CDR3aa: ASSSGGNSNQPQH
len: 13
v_gene: TRBV6-5
j_gene: TRBJ1-5

CDR3aa: ASSGQTGETQY
len: 11
v_gene: TRBV18
j_gene: TRBJ2-5

CDR3aa: ASSTPGGRTEAF
len: 12
v_gene: TRBV28
j_gene: TRBJ1-1

CDR3aa: ASSQGMRMNTGELF
len: 14
v_gene: TRBV4-2
j_gene: TRBJ2-2

CDR3aa: ASSPQGQGALGQETQY
len: 16
v_gene: TRBV5-1
j_gene: TRBJ2-5

CDR3aa: ASRPRSEPNTGELF
len: 14
v_gene: TRBV5-5
j_gene: TRBJ2-2